This TCR beta chain appears in the sequencing data of a study of T cells after yellow fever vaccination. Study-wide context: Where fractions had low cell numbers, libraries were prepared from them with the SMART-Seq v4 Ultra Low Input RNA kit.

V lost 2 bases, J lost 3 bases, and 9 bases lay in between. Germline V gives CDR1 SGHRS, CDR2 YFSETQ. The CDR3 runs 13 residues. In this sample, this clonotype turned up a few times. TCRdb processed the 5' RACE reads anew with MiXCR; each CDR3 protein has one entry. The sample yields about 240,000 distinct CDR3 sequences, 6% to 7.5% seen once. The sequence came from a man aged 25-45 years who received the YFV17D yellow fever vaccine. This sample comprised CD4+ T cells sorted from PBMCs, obtained 15 days after the yellow fever booster vaccination. The chain uses TRBV5-1 and TRBJ2-7; D may be TRBD2 (6 bases). CDR3 loop: CASSLGRDYEQYF. Here the CDR3 DNA reads TGCGCCAGCAGCTTAGGGCGGGACTACGAGCAGTACTTC. The complete variable domain, with remaining parts taken from reference TRBV5-1 and TRBJ2-7, reads KAGVTQTPRYLIKTRGQQVTLSCSPISGHRSVSWYQQTPGQGLQFLFEYFSETQRNKGNFPGRFSGRQFSNSRSEMNVSTLELGDSALYLCASSLGRDYEQYFGPGTRLTVT.